Listed below are T cell receptor beta chains from one sample, sequenced in a study of molecular identifiers for immune sequencing clone quantification. TCRdb reprocessed the PCR reads via MiXCR and lists one record per CDR3 protein. This table holds over 550,000 distinct CDR3 sequences, around 25% found once. The sample consisted of naive CD8+ T cells from blood, with Jurkat cell RNA spiked in. These receptors came from a human donor in good health. Some libraries in this study had Jurkat cell RNA spiked in. Each CDR3 is given with its conserved first and last residue. The D gene is left open where the match is weak. A row's size may be missing; if present it is once, few, many or a size class.

D gene,J gene,V gene,clone size,CDR3 DNA,CDR3 protein
TRBD1,TRBJ1-3,TRBV3-1,few,TGTGCCAGCAGCCAAGTGGCAGGGGGATTTGGAAACACCATATATTTT,CASSQVAGGFGNTIYF
-,TRBJ1-2,TRBV4-1,few,TGCGCCAGCAGCCAAGATAACAACCTTAACTATGGCTACACCTTC,CASSQDNNLNYGYTF
-,TRBJ1-6,TRBV23-1,-,TGCGCCAGCAGTCAAATCGGGACACCCGATTCACCCCTCCACTTT,CASSQIGTPDSPLHF
-,TRBJ2-5,TRBV7-9,many,TGTGCCAGCAGCTTCGTAGAGGGGAAAGAGACCCAGTACTTC,CASSFVEGKETQYF
-,TRBJ2-1,TRBV5-6,many,TGTGCCAGCAGCTGGGACCCCGAGAGCAATGAGCAGTTCTTC,CASSWDPESNEQFF
TRBD2,TRBJ2-1,TRBV20-1,few,TGCAGTGCTGTGAGCGGGAGGGCCTCCTACAATGAGCAGTTCTTC,CSAVSGRASYNEQFF
-,TRBJ2-7,TRBV11-2,many,TGTGCCAGCAGCTTCGGACAGCAGGGCGAGCAGTACTTC,CASSFGQQGEQYF
-,TRBJ2-1,TRBV7-9,few,TGTGCCAGCAGCTTTGCAGATTACTCCTACAATGAGCAGTTCTTC,CASSFADYSYNEQFF
-,TRBJ2-1,TRBV4-1,few,TGCGCCAGCAGCTCCTTCGGCAATGAGCAGTTCTTC,CASSSFGNEQFF
-,TRBJ2-7,TRBV4-3,few,TGCGCCAGCAGCCAAGATGCAGGGTCCCCCGAGCAGTACTTC,CASSQDAGSPEQYF
-,TRBJ2-7,TRBV6-2/TRBV6-3,few,TGTGCCAGCAGTTCCGGAATCTACGAGCAGTACTTC,CASSSGIYEQYF
-,TRBJ2-1,TRBV6-5,few,TGTGCCAGCAGTTACGCCCCCGTGAGGGACAATGAGCAGTTCTTC,CASSYAPVRDNEQFF
-,TRBJ2-6,TRBV11-2,-,TGTGCCAGCAGCTTCCCCAACAAACTGACTTTC,CASSFPNKLTF
TRBD2,TRBJ2-3,TRBV28,many,TGTGCCAGCAGTCAAATAGCGGGAGGGCCGTTAGATACGCAGTATTTT,CASSQIAGGPLDTQYF
-,TRBJ2-7,TRBV11-2,-,TGTGCCAGCAACGGTTCCTACGAGCAGTACTTC,CASNGSYEQYF
-,TRBJ1-1,TRBV9,few,TGTGCCAGCAGCGCCGCGGAAAGGGGGACTGAAGCTTTCTTT,CASSAAERGTEAFF
-,TRBJ2-7,TRBV10-3,few,TGTGCCATCAGTGAAAAACAGGTGACCTACGAGCAGTACTTC,CAISEKQVTYEQYF
TRBD2,TRBJ2-1,TRBV4-3,few,TGCGCCAGCAGCCCCGGAGGAACTAGCGGGAGAGCACATTTGAATGAGCAGTTCTTC,CASSPGGTSGRAHLNEQFF
-,TRBJ2-5,TRBV5-1,-,TGCGCCAGCAGCTTGCTCCCGTTGGCGGAGACCCAGTACTTC,CASSLLPLAETQYF
TRBD2,TRBJ2-3,TRBV2,many,TGTGCCAGCAGACCGACTAGCGGGGGCATGAATACGCAGTATTTT,CASRPTSGGMNTQYF
-,TRBJ1-5,TRBV12-3/TRBV12-4,few,TGTGCCAGCAGCCTAACCCAGGGGTATGGACAGCCCCAGCATTTT,CASSLTQGYGQPQHF
-,TRBJ2-1,TRBV30,many,TGTGCCTGGAGTCCCGCCGCAAATGAGCAGTTCTTC,CAWSPAANEQFF
TRBD2,TRBJ2-5,TRBV7-9,-,TGTGCCAGCAGTCTCCTAGCGGGGGGGTCAGGAGAGACCCAGTACTTC,CASSLLAGGSGETQYF
-,TRBJ1-1,TRBV30,many,TGTGCCTGGAGTGTACTAGGGGGAGGTAACACTGAAGCTTTCTTT,CAWSVLGGGNTEAFF
-,TRBJ2-2,TRBV19,few,TGTGCCAGTAGTATAGGGAACAGGGCCGGGGAGCTGTTTTTT,CASSIGNRAGELFF
TRBD1,TRBJ1-5,TRBV6-5,many,TGTGCCAGCAGCGACGACAGGGGACGTCAGCCCCAGCATTTT,CASSDDRGRQPQHF